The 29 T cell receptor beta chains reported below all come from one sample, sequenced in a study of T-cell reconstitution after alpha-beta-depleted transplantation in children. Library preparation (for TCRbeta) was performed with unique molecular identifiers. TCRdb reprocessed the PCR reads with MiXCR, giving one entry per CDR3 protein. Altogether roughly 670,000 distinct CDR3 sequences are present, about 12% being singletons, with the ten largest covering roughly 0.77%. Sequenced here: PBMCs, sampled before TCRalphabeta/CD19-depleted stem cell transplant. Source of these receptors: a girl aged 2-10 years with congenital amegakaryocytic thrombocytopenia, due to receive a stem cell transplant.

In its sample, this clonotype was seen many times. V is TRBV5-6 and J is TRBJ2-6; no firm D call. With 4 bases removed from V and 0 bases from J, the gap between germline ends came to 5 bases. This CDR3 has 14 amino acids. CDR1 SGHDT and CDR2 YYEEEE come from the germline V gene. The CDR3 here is CASSVNSGANVLTF. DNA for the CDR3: TGTGCCAGCAGCGTCAACTCTGGGGCCAACGTCCTGACTTTC.

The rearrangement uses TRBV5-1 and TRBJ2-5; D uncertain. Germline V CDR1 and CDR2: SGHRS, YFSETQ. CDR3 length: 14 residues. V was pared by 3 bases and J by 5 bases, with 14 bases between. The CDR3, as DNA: TGCGCCAGCAGCTACGCAGACGCGCTGGAGACCCAGTACTTC. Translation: CASSYADALETQYF. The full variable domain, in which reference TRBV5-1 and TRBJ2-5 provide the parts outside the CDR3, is KAGVTQTPRYLIKTRGQQVTLSCSPISGHRSVSWYQQTPGQGLQFLFEYFSETQRNKGNFPGRFSGRQFSNSRSEMNVSTLELGDSALYLCASSYADALETQYFGPGTRLLVL.

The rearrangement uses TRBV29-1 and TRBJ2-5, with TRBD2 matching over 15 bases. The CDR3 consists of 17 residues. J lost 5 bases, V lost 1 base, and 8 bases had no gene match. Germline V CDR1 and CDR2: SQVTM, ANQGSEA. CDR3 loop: CSVEGTSGREVAETQYF. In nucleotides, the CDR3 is TGCAGCGTTGAAGGGACTAGCGGGAGGGAAGTTGCGGAGACCCAGTACTTC. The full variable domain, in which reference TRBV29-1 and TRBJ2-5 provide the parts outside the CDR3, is SAVISQKPSRDICQRGTSLTIQCQVDSQVTMMFWYRQQPGQSLTLIATANQGSEATYESGFVIDKFPISRPNLTFSTLTVSNMSPEDSSIYLCSVEGTSGREVAETQYFGPGTRLLVL.

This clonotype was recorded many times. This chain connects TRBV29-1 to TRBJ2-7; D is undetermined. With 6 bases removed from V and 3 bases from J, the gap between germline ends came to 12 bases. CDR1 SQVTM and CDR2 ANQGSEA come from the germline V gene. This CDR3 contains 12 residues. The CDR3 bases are TGCAGCGTAGGGTTTAGTCGCTACGAGCAGTACTTC. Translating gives CSVGFSRYEQYF.

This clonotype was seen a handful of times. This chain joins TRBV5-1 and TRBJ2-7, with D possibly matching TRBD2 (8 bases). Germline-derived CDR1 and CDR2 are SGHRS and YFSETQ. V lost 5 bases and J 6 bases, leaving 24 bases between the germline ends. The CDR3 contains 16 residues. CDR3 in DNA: TGCGCCAGCAGTTTCGGGACAGCCGGGAGGGCCTCCGAGCAGTACTTC. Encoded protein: CASSFGTAGRASEQYF. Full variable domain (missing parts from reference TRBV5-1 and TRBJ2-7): KAGVTQTPRYLIKTRGQQVTLSCSPISGHRSVSWYQQTPGQGLQFLFEYFSETQRNKGNFPGRFSGRQFSNSRSEMNVSTLELGDSALYLCASSFGTAGRASEQYFGPGTRLTVT.

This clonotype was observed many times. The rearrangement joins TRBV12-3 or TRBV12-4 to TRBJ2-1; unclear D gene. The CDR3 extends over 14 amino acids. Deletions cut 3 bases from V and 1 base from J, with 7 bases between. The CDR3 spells CASSLRPSYNEQFF. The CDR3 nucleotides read TGTGCCAGCAGTTTGAGGCCTTCCTACAATGAGCAGTTCTTC.

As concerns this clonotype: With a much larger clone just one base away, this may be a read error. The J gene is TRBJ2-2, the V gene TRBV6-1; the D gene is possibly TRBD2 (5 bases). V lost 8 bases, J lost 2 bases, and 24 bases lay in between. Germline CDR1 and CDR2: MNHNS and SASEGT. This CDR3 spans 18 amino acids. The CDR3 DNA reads TGTGCCAGCTCTAACGCCCCGGGGATCGGGGTAAACACCGGGGAGCTGTTTTTT. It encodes CASSNAPGIGVNTGELFF.

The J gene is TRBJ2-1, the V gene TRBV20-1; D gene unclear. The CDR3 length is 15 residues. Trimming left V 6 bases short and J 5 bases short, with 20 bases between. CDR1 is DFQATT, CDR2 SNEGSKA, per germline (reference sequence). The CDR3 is CSALRPSRRNNEQFF. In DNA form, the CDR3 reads TGCAGTGCGCTGCGCCCCTCCCGCAGAAACAATGAGCAGTTCTTC.

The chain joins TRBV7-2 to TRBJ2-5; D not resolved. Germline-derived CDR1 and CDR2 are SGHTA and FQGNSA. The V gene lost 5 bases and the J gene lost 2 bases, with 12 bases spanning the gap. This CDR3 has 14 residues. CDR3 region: CASSPWTQQETQYF. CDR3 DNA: TGTGCCAGCAGCCCCTGGACCCAACAAGAGACCCAGTACTTC.

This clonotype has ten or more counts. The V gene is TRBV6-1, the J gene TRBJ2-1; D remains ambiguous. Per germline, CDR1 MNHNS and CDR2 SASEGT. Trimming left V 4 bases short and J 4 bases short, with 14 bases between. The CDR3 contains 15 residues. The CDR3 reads CASSVRAGEYNEQFF. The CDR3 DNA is TGTGCCAGCAGTGTACGCGCAGGCGAATACAATGAGCAGTTCTTC.

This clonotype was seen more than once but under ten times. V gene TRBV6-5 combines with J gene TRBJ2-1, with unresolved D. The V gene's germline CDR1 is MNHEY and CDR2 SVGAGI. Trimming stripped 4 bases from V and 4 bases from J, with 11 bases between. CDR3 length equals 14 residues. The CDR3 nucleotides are TGTGCCAGCAGTTTCCGACTCGATTACAATGAGCAGTTCTTC. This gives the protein CASSFRLDYNEQFF.

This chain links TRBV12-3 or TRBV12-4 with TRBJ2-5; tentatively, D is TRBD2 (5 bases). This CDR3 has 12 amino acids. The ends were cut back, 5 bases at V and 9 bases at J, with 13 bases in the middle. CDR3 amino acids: CASSPALAPQYF. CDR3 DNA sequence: TGTGCCAGCAGTCCTGCTCTAGCTCCCCAGTACTTC.

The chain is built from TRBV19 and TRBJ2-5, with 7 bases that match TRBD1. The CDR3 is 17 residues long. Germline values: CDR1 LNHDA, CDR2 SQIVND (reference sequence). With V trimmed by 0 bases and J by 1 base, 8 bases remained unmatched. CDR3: CASSIDFDRVAQETQYF. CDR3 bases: TGTGCCAGTAGTATAGACTTCGACAGGGTAGCCCAAGAGACCCAGTACTTC. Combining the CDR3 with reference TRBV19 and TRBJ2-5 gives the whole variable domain DGGITQSPKYLFRKEGQNVTLSCEQNLNHDAMYWYRQDPGQGLRLIYYSQIVNDFQKGDIAEGYSVSREKKESFPLTVTSAQKNPTAFYLCASSIDFDRVAQETQYFGPGTRLLVL.

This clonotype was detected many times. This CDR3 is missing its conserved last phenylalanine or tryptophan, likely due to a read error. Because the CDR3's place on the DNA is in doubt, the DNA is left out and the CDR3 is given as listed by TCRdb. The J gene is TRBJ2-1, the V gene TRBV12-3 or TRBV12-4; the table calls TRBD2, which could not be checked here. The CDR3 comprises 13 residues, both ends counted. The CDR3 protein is CASTLGGMSFKNI.

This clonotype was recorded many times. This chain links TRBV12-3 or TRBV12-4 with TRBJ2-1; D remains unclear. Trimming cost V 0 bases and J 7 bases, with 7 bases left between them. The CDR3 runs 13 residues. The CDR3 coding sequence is TGTGCCAGCAGTTTAGCCGACAAGAATGAGCAGTTCTTC. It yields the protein CASSLADKNEQFF.

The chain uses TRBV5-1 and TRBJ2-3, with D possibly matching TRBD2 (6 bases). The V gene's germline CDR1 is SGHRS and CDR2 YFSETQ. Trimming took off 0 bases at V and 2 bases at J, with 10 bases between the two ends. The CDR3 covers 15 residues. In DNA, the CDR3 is TGCGCCAGCAGCTTGGCGGGGGAATACACAGATACGCAGTATTTT. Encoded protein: CASSLAGEYTDTQYF.

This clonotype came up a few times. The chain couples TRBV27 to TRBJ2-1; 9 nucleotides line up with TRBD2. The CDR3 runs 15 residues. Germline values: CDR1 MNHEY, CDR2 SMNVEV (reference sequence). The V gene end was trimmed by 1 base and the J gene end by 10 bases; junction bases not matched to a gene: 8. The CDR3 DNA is TGTGCCAGCAGTTTATTTAGCGGGGGCCCACCCGAGCAGTTCTTC. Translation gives CASSLFSGGPPEQFF.

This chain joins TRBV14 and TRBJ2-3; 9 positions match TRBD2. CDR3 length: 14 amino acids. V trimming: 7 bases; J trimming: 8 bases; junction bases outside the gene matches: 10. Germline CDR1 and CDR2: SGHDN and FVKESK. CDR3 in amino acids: CASTMSSGKTTQYF. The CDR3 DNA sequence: TGTGCCAGCACCATGTCTAGCGGGAAGACTACGCAGTATTTT.

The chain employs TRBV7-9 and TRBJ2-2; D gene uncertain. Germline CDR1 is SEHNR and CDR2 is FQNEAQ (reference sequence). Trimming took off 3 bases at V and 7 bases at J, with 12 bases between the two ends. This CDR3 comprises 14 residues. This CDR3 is CASSFDILVGELFF. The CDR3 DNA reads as TGTGCCAGCAGCTTCGATATCTTAGTCGGGGAGCTGTTTTTT.

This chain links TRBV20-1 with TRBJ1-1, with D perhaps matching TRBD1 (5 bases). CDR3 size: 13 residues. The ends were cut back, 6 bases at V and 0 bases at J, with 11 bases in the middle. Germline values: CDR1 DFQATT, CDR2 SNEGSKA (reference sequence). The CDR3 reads CSARDGMNTEAFF. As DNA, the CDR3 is TGCAGTGCCCGGGACGGGATGAACACTGAAGCTTTCTTT.

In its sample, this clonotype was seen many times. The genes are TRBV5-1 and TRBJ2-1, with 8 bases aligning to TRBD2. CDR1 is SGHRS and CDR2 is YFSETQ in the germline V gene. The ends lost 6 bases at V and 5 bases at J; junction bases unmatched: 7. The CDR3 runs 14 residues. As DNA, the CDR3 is TGCGCCAGCAATATAGGAGCGGGGGACAATGAGCAGTTCTTC. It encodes CASNIGAGDNEQFF.

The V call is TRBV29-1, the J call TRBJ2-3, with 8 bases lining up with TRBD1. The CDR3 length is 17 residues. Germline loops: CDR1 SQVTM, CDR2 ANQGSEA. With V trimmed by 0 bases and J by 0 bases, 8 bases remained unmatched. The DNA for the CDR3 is TGCAGCGTTGAAGAAGGTGCCAGGGGGCATAGCACAGATACGCAGTATTTT. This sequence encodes CSVEEGARGHSTDTQYF.

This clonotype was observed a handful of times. DNA for the CDR3: TGTGCCAGCAGTAGACTCGGGCTAGCGGGCTCCTACGAGCAGTACTTC. Translated: CASSRLGLAGSYEQYF. The V call is TRBV27, the J call TRBJ2-7; TRBD2 agrees at 8 bases. The CDR3 length is 16 residues. With V trimmed by 5 bases and J by 0 bases, 9 bases remained unmatched. Germline values: CDR1 MNHEY, CDR2 SMNVEV (reference sequence).

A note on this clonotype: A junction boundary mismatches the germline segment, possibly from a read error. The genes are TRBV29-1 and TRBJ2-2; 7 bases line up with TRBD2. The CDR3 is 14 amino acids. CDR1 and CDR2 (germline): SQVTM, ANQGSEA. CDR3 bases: TGCAGCGTTGTTCGGGAGGAGAACACCGGGGAGCTGTCTTTT. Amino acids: CSVVREENTGELSF.

CDR3 bases: TGTGCCAGCAGTTCTACTATGGGGGAAGAGACCCAGTACTTC. Its translation is CASSSTMGEETQYF. The rearrangement links TRBV12-3 or TRBV12-4 to TRBJ2-5; either TRBD1 or TRBD2 may fit D (5 bases each). Between the trimmed V and J ends, which lost 4 bases and 3 bases, there was a span of 12 bases. The CDR3 sequence is 14 residues long.

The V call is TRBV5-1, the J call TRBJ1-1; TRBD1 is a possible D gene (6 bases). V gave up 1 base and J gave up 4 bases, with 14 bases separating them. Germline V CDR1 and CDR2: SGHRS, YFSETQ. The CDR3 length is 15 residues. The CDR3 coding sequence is TGCGCCAGCAGCTTGTTGACAGGCTCCGCCACTGAAGCTTTCTTT. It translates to CASSLLTGSATEAFF.

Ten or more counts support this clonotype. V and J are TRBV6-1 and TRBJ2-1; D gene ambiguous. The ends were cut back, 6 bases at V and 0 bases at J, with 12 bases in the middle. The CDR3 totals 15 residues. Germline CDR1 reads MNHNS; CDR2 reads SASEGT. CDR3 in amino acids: CASRSVVSSYNEQFF. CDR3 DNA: TGTGCCAGCAGATCCGTGGTTAGCTCCTACAATGAGCAGTTCTTC.

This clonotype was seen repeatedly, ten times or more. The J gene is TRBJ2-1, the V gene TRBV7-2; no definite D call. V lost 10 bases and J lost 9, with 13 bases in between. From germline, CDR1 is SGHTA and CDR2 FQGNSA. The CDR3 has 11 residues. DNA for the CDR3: TGTGCCATCAATGTCCGTGGTGAGCAGTTCTTC. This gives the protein CAINVRGEQFF.

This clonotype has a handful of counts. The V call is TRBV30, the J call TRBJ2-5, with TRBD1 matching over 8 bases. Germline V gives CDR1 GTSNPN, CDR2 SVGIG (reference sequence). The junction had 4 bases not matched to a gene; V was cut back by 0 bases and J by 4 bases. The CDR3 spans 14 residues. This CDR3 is CAWSVGQGGETQYF. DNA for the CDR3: TGTGCCTGGAGTGTCGGACAGGGCGGAGAGACCCAGTACTTC.